The 25 T cell receptor beta chains below were found in one sample sequenced in a study of lymphopenia after photon versus proton radiotherapy (dated by TCRdb to the late 2010s). Receptor amplification or capture employed the immunoSEQ multiplex PCR assay. TCRdb obtained this table from immuneACCESS and retained in-frame rearrangements with V and J assigned. These tables miss some clones; where compared with another copy, unresolved V genes account for less than half of the shortfall, and the remainder is unexplained. Recorded for this sample are roughly 30,000 clones; 65% to 85% of them occurred a single time. The ten largest make up over 30% of the sample. Material: peripheral blood, obtained from a patient treated with photon-based radiotherapy. These receptors all stem from a man aged 45 to 65 with gastric cancer.

The chain couples TRBV29-1 to TRBJ2-3; the D gene is possibly TRBD1 (6 bases). Trimming shortened V by 8 bases and J by 0 bases, and 15 bases separated the two germline ends. Germline V lookup: CDR1 SQVTM, CDR2 ANQGSEA. The CDR3 runs to 14 residues. The CDR3 DNA sequence: TGCAGCTTTGGACAGTTAGCTAGCACAGATACGCAGTATTTT. As protein: CSFGQLASTDTQYF.

This clone has only a few counts. V usage is TRBV7-8 and J usage is TRBJ1-5; D is unresolved. In germline, CDR1 is SGHVS, CDR2 FQNEAQ. V shed 1 base and J shed 11 bases, with 9 bases lying between them. The CDR3 has 12 amino acids. The CDR3 DNA sequence: TGTGCCAGCAGCTTAGGGGTTGGGGCCCAGCATTTT. Protein sequence: CASSLGVGAQHF.

This chain links TRBV12-5 with TRBJ2-3, with a tentative D call TRBD2 (6 bases). The CDR3 is 18 amino acids. CDR1 and CDR2 from the germline V gene are LGHNT and FRNRAP. The ends were cut back, 3 bases at V and 3 bases at J, with 22 bases in the middle. CDR3 in DNA: TGTGCTAGTGGTTTTGTTCGGGACGGGGGAGCGTGGACAGATACGCAGTATTTT. Residues: CASGFVRDGGAWTDTQYF.

The chain employs TRBV19 and TRBJ2-1; D gene unclear. The ends were cut back, 6 bases at V and 0 bases at J, with 6 bases in the middle. The length of the CDR3 is 13 residues. Looked up from germline, CDR1 is LNHDA and CDR2 is SQIVND (reference sequence). The CDR3 is CASSWGSYNEQFF. The CDR3 region has the DNA TGTGCCAGTAGCTGGGGCTCCTACAATGAGCAGTTCTTC. The full variable domain, its missing parts supplied by reference TRBV19 and TRBJ2-1, is DGGITQSPKYLFRKEGQNVTLSCEQNLNHDAMYWYRQDPGQGLRLIYYSQIVNDFQKGDIAEGYSVSREKKESFPLTVTSAQKNPTAFYLCASSWGSYNEQFFGPGTRLTVL.

V gene TRBV21-1 combines with J gene TRBJ2-7; the table assigns TRBD1, which was not confirmed against the DNA. TRBV21-1 has pseudogene status. The CDR3 contains 15 residues. The CDR3 nucleotides are TGTGCCAGCAGCAAAGATCCGGGACAGGTCTGTGAGCAGTACGTC. This translates into CASSKDPGQVCEQYV.

The chain has TRBV5-1 and TRBJ2-3; no definite D call. CDR1 is SGHRS, CDR2 YFSETQ, per germline. The CDR3 is made up of 12 amino acids. V lost 4 bases and J 2 bases, leaving 5 bases between the germline ends. CDR3 amino acids: CASSPDTDTQYF. In nucleotides, the CDR3 is TGCGCCAGCAGCCCAGACACAGATACGCAGTATTTT. Based on the CDR3 plus reference TRBV5-1 and TRBJ2-3, the full variable domain is KAGVTQTPRYLIKTRGQQVTLSCSPISGHRSVSWYQQTPGQGLQFLFEYFSETQRNKGNFPGRFSGRQFSNSRSEMNVSTLELGDSALYLCASSPDTDTQYFGPGTRLTVL.

This chain links TRBV6-6 with TRBJ1-2; TRBD1 might be the D (5 bases). The CDR3 covers 15 residues. Trimming cost V 5 bases and J 8 bases, with 21 bases left between them. Germline V gene data show CDR1 as MNHNY and CDR2 as SVGAGI (reference sequence). The DNA for the CDR3 is TGTGCCAGCAGTGTCGAATCGGCAGGGCGTGGAGGCTACACCTTC. This codes for CASSVESAGRGGYTF.

This chain joins TRBV4-1 and TRBJ1-3; possibly TRBD1 for D (5 bases). The ends were cut back, 2 bases at V and 5 bases at J, with 13 bases in the middle. Germline CDR1 reads MGHRA; CDR2 reads YSYEKL. The CDR3 runs to 15 residues. The chain's CDR3 is CASSQLTGGRNTIYF. The CDR3 DNA follows: TGCGCCAGCAGCCAATTGACCGGGGGTCGAAACACCATATATTTT.

CDR3 region: CASGTTGGRETQYF. CDR3 nucleotide sequence: TGTGCCAGCGGAACCACAGGGGGCCGGGAGACCCAGTACTTC. The chain links TRBV27 to TRBJ2-5, with 9 positions matching TRBD1. Germline V gives CDR1 MNHEY, CDR2 SMNVEV (reference sequence). CDR3 size: 14 residues. After removal of 8 bases from V and 5 bases from J, the junction contained 9 bases not matched to a gene.

The rearrangement joins TRBV4-1 to TRBJ2-7; tentatively, D is TRBD1 or TRBD2 (5 bases each). The CDR3 has 13 amino acids. V lost 6 bases to trimming and J lost 5 bases, with 14 bases between them. From germline, CDR1 is MGHRA and CDR2 YSYEKL. The CDR3 region has the DNA TGCGCCAGCAGTCTGGCACTAGGGGACGAGCAGTACGTC. Protein sequence: CASSLALGDEQYV.

The V gene is TRBV2, the J gene TRBJ1-1; D may be TRBD1 (5 bases). The length of the CDR3 is 16 residues. The germline V gene has CDR1 SNHLY and CDR2 FYNNEI. The ends were cut back, 6 bases at V and 4 bases at J, with 21 bases in the middle. The CDR3 sequence is CASSQTSGRRGTEAFF. As DNA, the CDR3 is TGTGCCAGCAGCCAAACATCGGGCAGGAGGGGCACTGAAGCTTTCTTT.

V is TRBV29-1 and J is TRBJ1-1, with D possibly TRBD1 on 5 matching bases. Trimming removed 4 bases from V and 8 bases from J, with 8 bases in between. The CDR3 extends over 10 amino acids. Looked up from germline, CDR1 is SQVTM and CDR2 is ANQGSEA. DNA for the CDR3: TGCAGCGTTGCGGACATAGAAGCTTTCTTT. It codes for CSVADIEAFF. Variable domain in full (rest from reference TRBV29-1 and TRBJ1-1): SAVISQKPSRDICQRGTSLTIQCQVDSQVTMMFWYRQQPGQSLTLIATANQGSEATYESGFVIDKFPISRPNLTFSTLTVSNMSPEDSSIYLCSVADIEAFFGQGTRLTVV.

The J gene is TRBJ2-5, the V gene TRBV2, with D perhaps matching TRBD2 (5 bases). The germline V gene encodes CDR1 SNHLY and CDR2 FYNNEI. The germline V and J ends were trimmed by 4 bases and 3 bases, with 15 bases remaining between them. The CDR3 runs 15 residues. CDR3 sequence reads: CASSAPTRFEETQYF. DNA for the CDR3: TGTGCCAGCAGTGCCCCTACTAGATTTGAAGAGACCCAGTACTTC.

J is TRBJ1-6 and V is TRBV5-1, with D hard to call. The CDR3 extends over 15 amino acids. From germline, CDR1 is SGHRS and CDR2 YFSETQ. Trimming stripped 5 bases from V and 5 bases from J, with 14 bases between. In nucleotides, the CDR3 is TGCGCCAGCAGAAACCCATTGTTTGATAATTCACCCCTCCACTTT. This sequence encodes CASRNPLFDNSPLHF.

The chain has TRBV7-8 and TRBJ1-1; D gene unclear. CDR3 size: 14 residues. Germline loops: CDR1 SGHVS, CDR2 FQNEAQ. V was shortened by 4 bases and J by 1 base, with 10 bases between the two germline ends. DNA of the CDR3: TGTGCCAGCAGCTATTCAGGTGGGAACACTGAAGCTTTCTTT. Translating it yields CASSYSGGNTEAFF.

V gene TRBV30 combines with J gene TRBJ1-1; D is unclear. The CDR3 runs 16 residues. Trimming pared 1 base from V and 0 bases from J, leaving 15 bases between. CDR1 and CDR2 (germline): GTSNPN, SVGIG (reference sequence). CDR3 nucleotides: TGTGCCTGGAGTGGGCAGGCTCATCGAATGAACACTGAAGCTTTCTTT. Protein sequence: CAWSGQAHRMNTEAFF.

This sequence joins TRBV5-6 and TRBJ2-3, with D tentatively TRBD1 (6 bases). CDR1 is SGHDT and CDR2 is YYEEEE in the germline V gene. The CDR3 has 13 amino acids. The ends were cut back, 2 bases at V and 8 bases at J, with 12 bases in the middle. The CDR3 nucleotides read TGTGCCAGCAGCTTACAGGGTCAGGGTACGCAGTATTTT. Amino acids: CASSLQGQGTQYF.

V is TRBV9 and J is TRBJ2-1; D possibly corresponds to TRBD2 (7 bases). Germline lookup yields CDR1 SGDLS and CDR2 YYNGEE. Trimming removed 0 bases from V and 4 bases from J, with 14 bases in between. The CDR3 is 16 amino acids. CDR3 sequence: CASSVESGGRYNEQFF. CDR3 nucleotides: TGTGCCAGCAGCGTAGAGTCCGGGGGGCGTTACAATGAGCAGTTCTTC.

This chain links TRBV14 with TRBJ2-1, with TRBD1 identical over 9 bases. CDR3 length: 15 amino acids. Trimming removed 4 bases from V and 9 bases from J; junction bases left unmatched: 10. In germline, CDR1 is SGHDN, CDR2 FVKESK. CDR3 loop: CASSLGTGIAFEQFF. CDR3 nucleotide sequence: TGTGCCAGCAGCCTGGGGACAGGGATTGCATTTGAGCAGTTCTTC.

J is TRBJ1-2 and V is TRBV9, with a possible D match to TRBD1 (5 bases). This CDR3 has 16 residues. Trimming took off 2 bases at V and 4 bases at J, with 18 bases between the two ends. Germline V CDR1 and CDR2: SGDLS, YYNGEE. The CDR3 region has the DNA TGTGCCAGCAGCGTGGGAGAAGGGGCGCCCCTCTATGGCTACACCTTC. This codes for CASSVGEGAPLYGYTF.

This sequence joins TRBV11-2 and TRBJ1-2; tentatively, D is TRBD1 (5 bases). There are 16 residues in the CDR3. The germline V gene has CDR1 SGHAT and CDR2 FQNNGV. The V end was cut by 4 bases, the J end by 4 bases, with 19 bases between. The CDR3 DNA sequence: TGTGCCAGCAGCTCTCAAAATGGCGGCAGGGCCTATGGCTACACCTTC. Residues: CASSSQNGGRAYGYTF.

The rearrangement joins TRBV5-4 to TRBJ2-2; the match to TRBD2 covers 9 bases. CDR3 length: 16 residues. Germline V gene data show CDR1 as SGHNT and CDR2 as YYREEE (reference sequence). V was pared by 0 bases and J by 4 bases, with 4 bases of the junction left unmatched. CDR3 nucleotides: TGTGCCAGCAGCTTGGGATGGCGGGGGGGCACCGGGGAGCTGTTTTTT. It codes for CASSLGWRGGTGELFF.

This clone is deemed large. This chain links TRBV30 with TRBJ1-1; D possibly corresponds to TRBD1 (6 bases). Germline CDR1 is GTSNPN and CDR2 is SVGIG (reference sequence). This CDR3 contains 13 residues. V shed 4 bases and J shed 5 bases, with 14 bases lying between them. In DNA form, the CDR3 reads TGTGCCTGGACTCTCGACAGGAGGACTGAAGCTTTCTTT. It yields the protein CAWTLDRRTEAFF.

The chain employs TRBV5-8 and TRBJ1-5; D possibly corresponds to TRBD1 (5 bases). The germline V and J ends were trimmed by 4 bases and 5 bases, with 16 bases remaining between them. Germline-derived CDR1 and CDR2 are SGHTS and YDEGEE. This CDR3 has 15 residues. In nucleotides, the CDR3 is TGTGCCAGCAGCCTCCGGGGGAGGGACTATCAGCCCCAGCATTTT. Translating gives CASSLRGRDYQPQHF. Full variable domain (outside the CDR3, taken from reference TRBV5-8 and TRBJ1-5): EAGVTQSPTHLIKTRGQQATLRCSPISGHTSVYWYQQALGLGLQFLLWYDEGEERNRGNFPPRFSGRQFPNYSSELNVNALELEDSALYLCASSLRGRDYQPQHFGDGTRLSIL.

This clone was counted a single time. The chain has TRBV6-1 and TRBJ2-5; D is undetermined. V lost 3 bases and J lost 4, with 12 bases in between. The germline V gene has CDR1 MNHNS and CDR2 SASEGT. The CDR3 is 14 amino acids. This CDR3 is CASSETSWGETQYF. CDR3 sequence (DNA): TGTGCCAGCAGTGAGACCTCGTGGGGAGAGACCCAGTACTTC.